Following are 29 T cell receptor beta chains from one sample sequenced in a study of CDR3 diversity in severe acne. TCRdb re-derived calls from the PCR reads in MiXCR, one entry per CDR3 protein. The table lists 90,000 or so distinct CDR3 sequences, roughly 52% of them singletons. Sequencing was done on a sample of blood. All receptors come from a male donor in good health, serving as a control.

Many counts were recorded for this clonotype. The chain is built from TRBV5-1 and TRBJ2-7; D is possibly TRBD1 (5 bases). Trimming shortened V by 4 bases and J by 5 bases, and 13 bases separated the two germline ends. The CDR3 is made up of 13 amino acids. Germline V gene sequence: CDR1 SGHRS, CDR2 YFSETQ. The CDR3 DNA is TGCGCCAGCAGCGCCTCTGGCAGGGACGAGCAGTACTTC. Amino acids: CASSASGRDEQYF. The entire variable domain, with the rest obtained from reference TRBV5-1 and TRBJ2-7, is as follows: KAGVTQTPRYLIKTRGQQVTLSCSPISGHRSVSWYQQTPGQGLQFLFEYFSETQRNKGNFPGRFSGRQFSNSRSEMNVSTLELGDSALYLCASSASGRDEQYFGPGTRLTVT.

The rearrangement uses TRBV7-2 and TRBJ2-1; D remains unclear. From germline, CDR1 is SGHTA and CDR2 FQGNSA. The CDR3 consists of 13 residues. Trimming left V 2 bases short and J 12 bases short, with 14 bases between. In DNA, the CDR3 is TGTGCCAGCAGCTTAAGGGTTAGGGATACGCAGTTCTTC. Translating gives CASSLRVRDTQFF.

J is TRBJ1-3 and V is TRBV4-1; D gene ambiguous. Germline-derived CDR1 and CDR2 are MGHRA and YSYEKL. Deletions cut 0 bases from V and 0 bases from J, with 12 bases between. There are 17 residues in the CDR3. CDR3 sequence (DNA): TGCGCCAGCAGCCAAGAAAACGGTGAAGCCTCTGGAAACACCATATATTTT. It yields the protein CASSQENGEASGNTIYF.

Ten or more counts support this clonotype. This chain connects TRBV18 to TRBJ1-4, with 9 bases lining up with TRBD1. The CDR3 is 16 amino acids. V shed 0 bases, J shed 5 bases, and the junction held 4 bases outside the gene matches. Germline V gives CDR1 KGHSH, CDR2 LQKENI. The CDR3 region has the DNA TGTGCCAGCTCACCACCCGGGGGGACAGGGAATGAAAAACTGTTTTTT. Translating it yields CASSPPGGTGNEKLFF.

As concerns this clonotype: Its ends do not fully match the called genes, so a read error is possible. This chain connects TRBV7-3 to TRBJ2-5; D is tentatively TRBD1 or TRBD2 (7 bases each). CDR1 and CDR2 from the germline V gene are SGHTA and FQGTGA. The CDR3 is 12 residues long. The CDR3 is CASRQGGDNQYF. The DNA of the CDR3 is TGTGCCAGCAGGCAGGGGGGGGATAACCAGTACTTT.

This clonotype has only a few counts. The chain employs TRBV15 and TRBJ1-4; TRBD1 matches 7 bases. Trimming removed 1 base from V and 5 bases from J; junction bases left unmatched: 7. Germline CDR1 is LNHNV and CDR2 is YYDKDF (reference sequence). The CDR3 has 16 residues. This CDR3 reads CATSRAAGGKNEKLFF. The CDR3 DNA sequence: TGTGCCACCAGCAGAGCCGCAGGGGGTAAAAATGAAAAACTGTTTTTT.

The rearrangement joins TRBV6-4 to TRBJ2-7, with TRBD2 identical over 13 bases. Looked up from germline, CDR1 is MRHNA and CDR2 is SNTAGT. The CDR3 is made up of 16 amino acids. J was trimmed by 6 bases and V by 7 bases; bases with no gene match: 12. The CDR3 protein is CASTPTWTSGSAEQYF. The DNA for the CDR3 is TGTGCCAGCACCCCAACCTGGACTAGCGGGAGTGCCGAGCAGTACTTC.

The rearrangement uses TRBV6-1 and TRBJ2-2; the match to TRBD2 covers 9 bases. Germline V lookup: CDR1 MNHNS, CDR2 SASEGT. There are 17 residues in the CDR3. The V and J ends lost 7 bases and 0 bases, in that order; junction bases with no gene match: 9. CDR3 sequence: CASKSIRGRANTGELFF. CDR3 bases: TGTGCCAGCAAGTCTATTCGCGGGAGGGCGAACACCGGGGAGCTGTTTTTT.

The gene calls are TRBV7-3 and TRBJ1-5; 7 bases fit TRBD1. The CDR3 contains 16 residues. V lost 4 bases and J lost 2; bases outside the gene matches: 8. Germline CDR1 is SGHTA and CDR2 is FQGTGA. CDR3 residues: CASSSGGTDRNQPQHF. DNA of the CDR3: TGTGCCAGCAGCTCCGGCGGGACAGATCGCAATCAGCCCCAGCATTTT. The complete variable domain, with remaining parts taken from reference TRBV7-3 and TRBJ1-5, reads GAGVSQTPSNKVTEKGKYVELRCDPISGHTALYWYRQSLGQGPEFLIYFQGTGAADDSGLPNDRFFAVRPEGSVSTLKIQRTERGDSAVYLCASSSGGTDRNQPQHFGDGTRLSIL.

This clonotype showed up just a few times. The chain links TRBV10-2 to TRBJ1-2; D ambiguous. Germline V gene lookup returns CDR1 WSHSY and CDR2 SAAADI. The CDR3 loop spans 12 amino acids. The ends were cut back, 4 bases at V and 7 bases at J, with 10 bases in the middle. CDR3: CASSVSQAGYTF. CDR3 in DNA: TGCGCCAGCAGTGTCAGCCAGGCTGGCTACACCTTC.

A few counts support this clonotype. The genes are TRBV29-1 and TRBJ2-7; 8 bases agree with TRBD1. V lost 6 bases, J lost 1 base, and 5 bases stayed unmatched. CDR1 is SQVTM and CDR2 is ANQGSEA in the germline V gene. The CDR3 has 13 residues. The CDR3 DNA reads as TGCAGCGTCCGGACAGGGTCGTCCTACGAGCAGTACTTC. Translated: CSVRTGSSYEQYF.

As to this clonotype: This may arise from a read error, as a much more abundant clone is one base away. This chain connects TRBV29-1 to TRBJ1-2; the D is unclear. This CDR3 comprises 13 residues. CDR1 and CDR2 (germline): SQVTM, ANQGSEA. CDR3 loop: CNVEVEASLRYTF. CDR3 in DNA: TGCAACGTTGAAGTTGAGGCCTCTTTACGCTACACCTTC.

The J gene is TRBJ2-7, the V gene TRBV2, with 8 bases aligning to TRBD1. The CDR3 has 14 amino acids. Trimming at V came to 6 bases and at J to 3 bases, leaving 7 bases not matched to a gene. From germline, CDR1 is SNHLY and CDR2 FYNNEI. CDR3 protein: CASSDPGQDYEQYF. The DNA of the CDR3 is TGTGCCAGCAGCGATCCGGGACAGGACTACGAGCAGTACTTC.

Many counts were recorded for this clonotype. Here the CDR3 DNA reads TGTGCCAGCAGCTCCAACAGGGACGCTGAAGCTTTCTTT. Its translation is CASSSNRDAEAFF. The chain combines TRBV11-1 with TRBJ1-1; a weak D match, TRBD1 (6 bases). Deletions cut 4 bases from V and 6 bases from J, with 12 bases between. This CDR3 spans 13 amino acids. Looked up from germline, CDR1 is SGHAT and CDR2 is FQDESV (reference sequence).

The chain carries TRBV7-9 and TRBJ1-2; 8 nucleotides match TRBD1. CDR3 length: 14 amino acids. V lost 5 bases and J lost 4; bases outside the gene matches: 6. CDR1 is SEHNR and CDR2 is FQNEAQ in the germline V gene (reference sequence). CDR3 sequence (DNA): TGTGCCAGCAGCCACGGACAGGGAACCTATGGCTACACCTTC. It codes for CASSHGQGTYGYTF.

The rearrangement uses TRBV5-1 and TRBJ2-4, with D perhaps given as TRBD1 or TRBD2 (5 bases each). The V end lost 0 bases, the J end lost 2 bases, and 12 bases lay between the germline ends. Germline V gene sequence: CDR1 SGHRS, CDR2 YFSETQ. The length of the CDR3 is 16 residues. The CDR3 bases are TGCGCCAGCAGCTTGGGCCTTGGGGGAACCAAAAACATTCAGTACTTC. Translation: CASSLGLGGTKNIQYF.

The CDR3, as DNA: TGTGCCGCAAGCCTGAACACTGAAGCTTTCTTT. Translating gives CAASLNTEAFF. The V call is TRBV28, the J call TRBJ1-1; D gene uncertain. This CDR3 has 11 amino acids. Trimming stripped 11 bases from V and 0 bases from J, with 7 bases between. Germline V lookup: CDR1 MDHEN, CDR2 SYDVKM.

The chain employs TRBV2 and TRBJ2-2, with no clear D. The CDR3 spans 15 residues. The germline gives CDR1 SNHLY, CDR2 FYNNEI. This CDR3 reads CASMRNPMNTGELFF. Here the CDR3 DNA reads TGTGCTAGTATGAGGAACCCAATGAACACCGGGGAGCTGTTTTTT.

This clonotype has ten or more counts. The rearrangement joins TRBV25-1 to TRBJ2-7; TRBD1 might be the D (5 bases). V lost 1 base and J 0 bases, leaving 16 bases between the germline ends. The CDR3 is 17 amino acids. Per the germline V gene, CDR1 is MGHDK and CDR2 is SYGVNS. In nucleotides, the CDR3 is TGTGCCAGCAGTGAATTGGGCAGACAGAGAGGCTCCTACGAGCAGTACTTC. It is translated as CASSELGRQRGSYEQYF.

As to this clonotype: This could be a read error, since a much larger clone is one nucleotide away. The J gene is TRBJ2-5, the V gene TRBV4-2, with D perhaps being TRBD1 or TRBD2 (5 bases each). V was shortened by 3 bases and J by 4 bases, with 15 bases between the two germline ends. The CDR3 spans 15 residues. The germline V gene has CDR1 LGHNA and CDR2 YNFKEQ. Here the CDR3 reads CASSQSLGDLETQYF. CDR3 nucleotide sequence: TGTGCCAGCAGCCAGTCACTGGGGGATCTAGAGACCCAGTACTTC.

This clonotype was picked up many times. The CDR3 spells CASSNRPGGYTDTQYF. The CDR3, as DNA: TGTGCCAGCAGCAACCGCCCAGGGGGGTACACAGATACGCAGTATTTT. The chain uses TRBV4-2 and TRBJ2-3, with D possibly matching TRBD1 (7 bases). With 5 bases removed from V and 2 bases from J, the gap between germline ends came to 17 bases. This CDR3 has 16 residues. From germline, CDR1 is LGHNA and CDR2 YNFKEQ.

This clonotype has only a few counts. The DNA is left out, because the CDR3 cannot be placed on it with certainty; the CDR3 is given as TCRdb lists it. The V gene is TRBV7-6, the J gene TRBJ2-5; the table gives TRBD1 as D, unverified against the DNA. Both ends counted, the CDR3 spans 12 residues. CDR1 SGHVS and CDR2 FNYEAQ come from the germline V gene. CDR3 sequence: CASSWGGGTQHF.

The chain combines TRBV19 with TRBJ1-2; D remains ambiguous. The germline V and J ends were trimmed by 1 base and 6 bases, with 9 bases remaining between them. CDR3 length equals 13 residues. The germline CDR1 and CDR2 sequences are LNHDA and SQIVND (reference sequence). Here the CDR3 DNA reads TGTGCCAGTAGTATAGGGACCTTAAATGGCTACACCTTC. It is translated as CASSIGTLNGYTF.

This clonotype has only a few counts. The chain carries TRBV10-3 and TRBJ1-1; D is unresolved. The CDR3 length is 13 residues. Germline CDR1 reads ENHRY; CDR2 reads SYGVKD. V lost 6 bases to trimming and J lost 4 bases, with 12 bases between them. The CDR3 DNA reads as TGTGCCATCAGAGGTCTGCTTAGCACTGAAGCTTTCTTT. Residues: CAIRGLLSTEAFF.

At least ten counts were recorded for this clonotype. V gene TRBV24-1 combines with J gene TRBJ1-5, with 10 bases identical to TRBD1. Germline values: CDR1 KGHDR, CDR2 SFDVKD. The CDR3 length is 15 residues. J gave up 3 bases and V 7 bases, and 5 bases lay outside the gene matches. CDR3 sequence (DNA): TGTGCCACCAGACCCGGGACAGGGGCCAATCAGCCCCAGCATTTT. This translates into CATRPGTGANQPQHF.

The CDR3 DNA follows: TGTGCCAGCAGTGAGCAAGGGGAGACCCAGTACTTC. Translated, it gives CASSEQGETQYF. V is TRBV2 and J is TRBJ2-5; D not certain. Between the trimmed V and J ends, which lost 3 bases and 5 bases, there was a span of 7 bases. The germline gives CDR1 SNHLY, CDR2 FYNNEI. The CDR3 sequence is 12 residues long.

The chain couples TRBV6-5 to TRBJ1-1; D gene unclear. Per the germline V gene, CDR1 is MNHEY and CDR2 is SVGAGI. CDR3 length: 14 amino acids. Deletions cut 0 bases from V and 7 bases from J, with 12 bases between. CDR3 DNA sequence: TGTGCCAGCAGTTACTCATCGGGGAGGAATGAAGCTTTCTTT. Amino acids: CASSYSSGRNEAFF.

V gene TRBV11-2 combines with J gene TRBJ2-1; D may be TRBD2 (5 bases). The V end lost 6 bases, the J end lost 3 bases, and 21 bases lay between the germline ends. Germline V gives CDR1 SGHAT, CDR2 FQNNGV. The CDR3 is 17 amino acids. CDR3 loop: CASRPRTRQRNYNEQFF. The CDR3 DNA reads TGTGCCAGCAGACCCAGGACTCGGCAGCGCAACTACAATGAGCAGTTCTTC.

The chain joins TRBV9 to TRBJ2-1, with 9 bases fitting TRBD2. Germline-derived CDR1 and CDR2 are SGDLS and YYNGEE. The CDR3 sequence is 18 residues long. The J segment lost 6 bases and the V segment lost 3 bases, leaving 16 bases of the junction unmatched. The DNA for the CDR3 is TGTGCCAGCAGCGCCGACTCCGGGACTAGCTTAAGTGTCAATGAGCAGTTCTTC. Encoded protein: CASSADSGTSLSVNEQFF. Looking up the rest from reference TRBV9 and TRBJ2-1 gives the full variable domain: DSGVTQTPKHLITATGQRVTLRCSPRSGDLSVYWYQQSLDQGLQFLIQYYNGEERAKGNILERFSAQQFPDLHSELNLSSLELGDSALYFCASSADSGTSLSVNEQFFGPGTRLTVL.